A selection of T cell receptor beta chains follows, all from one sample in a study of T cell responses to AZD1222 COVID-19 vaccine. The protocol was immunoSEQ multiplex PCR, while the TCRdb copy is restricted to in-frame clones and leaves out a portion. Among about 90,000 clones listed, 85% were seen once. This specimen was peripheral blood, taken 28 days after the second AZD1222 dose. The receptor source for this set is an adult who received the AZD1222 COVID-19 vaccine. CDR3s include the opening cysteine and the closing phenylalanine or tryptophan.

j_gene: TRBJ1-5
v_gene: TRBV7-8
CDR3aa: CASSPGQGIDQPQHF

j_gene: TRBJ1-1
v_gene: TRBV27
CDR3aa: CASSPHGGTEAFF

j_gene: TRBJ2-2
v_gene: TRBV10-3
CDR3aa: CAISAVTANTGELFF

j_gene: TRBJ2-3
v_gene: TRBV14
CDR3aa: CASSPSFRGDTQYF

j_gene: TRBJ1-1
v_gene: TRBV7-9
CDR3aa: CASPPDRGTGMNTEAFF

j_gene: TRBJ1-1
v_gene: TRBV3-1/TRBV3-2
CDR3aa: CASSPWGQSTEAFF

j_gene: TRBJ1-4
v_gene: TRBV18
CDR3aa: CASSPPSGPTSGKLFF

j_gene: TRBJ2-5
v_gene: TRBV7-2
CDR3aa: CASSPTGGLAVTQYF

j_gene: TRBJ1-5
v_gene: TRBV28
CDR3aa: CASSPPLGINQPQHF

j_gene: TRBJ2-5
v_gene: TRBV18
CDR3aa: CASSPTLQETQYF

j_gene: TRBJ1-1
v_gene: TRBV28
CDR3aa: CASSLFGGMNTEAFF

j_gene: TRBJ2-7
v_gene: TRBV5-1
CDR3aa: CASSTGNFYEQYF

j_gene: TRBJ1-1
v_gene: TRBV5-1
CDR3aa: CASSLYLNTEAFF

j_gene: TRBJ1-6
v_gene: TRBV27
CDR3aa: CASGDLNSPLHF

j_gene: TRBJ1-1
v_gene: TRBV6-5
CDR3aa: CASRGDNMNTEAFF

j_gene: TRBJ1-4
v_gene: TRBV6-6
CDR3aa: CASEGQENEKLFF

j_gene: TRBJ2-2
v_gene: TRBV19
CDR3aa: CASSIETGARGELFF

j_gene: TRBJ2-7
v_gene: TRBV7-6
CDR3aa: CASSRTSGATYEQYF

j_gene: TRBJ1-5
v_gene: TRBV5-1
CDR3aa: CASSETGTSNQPQHF

j_gene: TRBJ1-1
v_gene: TRBV3-1/TRBV3-2
CDR3aa: CASSHSTEAFF

j_gene: TRBJ2-1
v_gene: TRBV2
CDR3aa: CASSRKALSSYNEQFF

j_gene: TRBJ2-2
v_gene: TRBV7-2
CDR3aa: CASSLGGWAGELFF

j_gene: TRBJ1-1
v_gene: TRBV9
CDR3aa: CASSEGNRGTEAFF

j_gene: TRBJ2-5
v_gene: TRBV11-2
CDR3aa: CASSLVAVQETQYF

j_gene: TRBJ2-2
v_gene: TRBV11-2
CDR3aa: CASSFLRDTGELFF

j_gene: TRBJ2-7
v_gene: TRBV15
CDR3aa: CATSREDASYEQYF

j_gene: TRBJ1-5
v_gene: TRBV19
CDR3aa: CASSTSGVYSNQPQHF

j_gene: TRBJ2-1
v_gene: TRBV9
CDR3aa: CASSGTGQHYNEQFF

j_gene: TRBJ1-2
v_gene: TRBV5-1
CDR3aa: CASRRTGTDNYGYTF

j_gene: TRBJ1-2
v_gene: TRBV9
CDR3aa: CASSVEPPTVDGYTF

j_gene: TRBJ2-6
v_gene: TRBV19
CDR3aa: CASKGVLGTDYGANVLTF